This T cell receptor (beta chain) is drawn from a study of blood T cell repertoires in COVID-19. Whole-study context: Acute and convalescent COVID-19 specimens originated in the United States, Italy and Spain. PBMCs, B-cell-depleted T cells, or T cells were the source of the cDNA or gDNA that made up the material.

Comments on this clone: Distinct nucleotide sequences in the sample also encode this CDR3.

This CDR3 has 13 residues. The V and J ends lost 0 bases and 3 bases respectively, with 8 bases between them. CDR1 is GTSNPN, CDR2 SVGIG, per germline (reference sequence). Original processing methods: Cell counts per sample came from amplifying reference gene primers. The protocol was immunoSEQ multiplex PCR, while the TCRdb copy is restricted to in-frame clones and leaves out a portion. That table supplies the V and J calls and clone size; D and trimming were determined from the DNA. Here the sample spans about 210,000 clones, more than 70% being singletons. The chain carries TRBV30 and TRBJ1-1; D might be TRBD1 (5 bases). The sequence was collected from a man in his late teens or twenties with active or convalescent COVID-19. Material for sequencing was peripheral blood. CDR3 in amino acids: CAWSVQGDTEAFF. As DNA, the CDR3 is TGTGCCTGGAGTGTACAAGGGGACACTGAAGCTTTCTTT.